The 19 T cell receptor beta chains given below trace back to one sample, sequenced in a study of CD8 T cells in ankylosing spondylitis. The antigens for these receptors are not known. Study-wide findings and caveats: Typical of ankylosing spondylitis blood, it appeared, was a TCR beta motif of roughly eight highly homologous variants.

TCRdb used MiXCR to reprocess the 5' RACE reads, holding one entry per CDR3 protein. The profile covers roughly 700,000 distinct CDR3 sequences, with under 20% appearing a single time and about 20% taken by the ten largest. Sequenced sample: blood, either unsorted or a sorted T cell fraction (not recorded which). Receptor source: a male donor with ankylosing spondylitis.

Only a few counts were recorded for this clonotype. The chain's CDR3 is CASSLGPASLSYEQYF. The CDR3 DNA reads as TGTGCCAGCAGTTTGGGCCCAGCCTCCCTCTCCTACGAGCAGTACTTC. The genes are TRBV27 and TRBJ2-7; the D is unclear. Germline CDR1 MNHEY, CDR2 SMNVEV (reference sequence). Deletions cut 3 bases from V and 0 bases from J, with 15 bases between. The CDR3 has 16 amino acids.

This chain connects TRBV10-3 to TRBJ1-6; maybe TRBD1 (6 bases). V was pared by 4 bases and J by 8 bases, with 21 bases between. Germline values: CDR1 ENHRY, CDR2 SYGVKD. The CDR3 consists of 17 residues. The CDR3 here is CAISAFRDTQRDSPLHF. CDR3 sequence (DNA): TGTGCCATCAGTGCCTTCCGGGACACCCAACGTGATTCACCCCTCCACTTT.

This clonotype appeared a few times. The rearrangement links TRBV12-3 or TRBV12-4 to TRBJ2-7; D is unresolved. This CDR3 is built from 12 residues. The V end lost 6 bases, the J end lost 7 bases, and 13 bases lay between the germline ends. The CDR3 here is CASRWTGGEQYF. Here the CDR3 DNA reads TGTGCCAGCAGATGGACCGGTGGTGAGCAGTACTTC.

This sequence joins TRBV12-3 or TRBV12-4 and TRBJ1-1; a weak D match, TRBD1 (5 bases). V lost 5 bases and J lost 0, with 10 bases in between. This CDR3 contains 14 residues. CDR3 in DNA: TGTGCCAGCAGTCCAGGGATGGTGAACACTGAAGCTTTCTTT. Its translation is CASSPGMVNTEAFF.

This chain uses TRBV6-2 or TRBV6-3 with TRBJ2-1, with a possible D match to TRBD2 (5 bases). CDR3 length equals 16 residues. The germline V and J ends were trimmed by 1 base and 4 bases, with 14 bases remaining between them. Germline V gene lookup returns CDR1 MNHEY and CDR2 SVGEGT. The chain's CDR3 is CASSYYDYPLYNEQFF. As DNA, the CDR3 is TGTGCCAGCAGTTACTACGACTATCCACTTTACAATGAGCAGTTCTTC.

This clonotype was detected many times. The genes are TRBV4-1 and TRBJ2-7; D assignment may be TRBD1 or TRBD2 (5 bases each). CDR3 size: 15 residues. Germline V gives CDR1 MGHRA, CDR2 YSYEKL. Trimming stripped 0 bases from V and 1 base from J, with 10 bases between. The CDR3 DNA sequence: TGCGCCAGCAGCCAAGATACGGGACCATCCTACGAGCAGTACTTC. Protein: CASSQDTGPSYEQYF.

This clonotype was picked up a small number of times. The V call is TRBV3-1, the J call TRBJ2-5; 13 bases are shared with TRBD2. The CDR3 length is 18 residues. Germline V gene data show CDR1 as LGHDT and CDR2 as YNNKEL (reference sequence). The V gene end was trimmed by 4 bases and the J gene end by 2 bases; junction bases not matched to a gene: 10. CDR3 amino acids: CASSRVNWTSGSQETQYF. Here the CDR3 DNA reads TGTGCCAGCAGCCGAGTGAACTGGACTAGCGGGAGTCAAGAGACCCAGTACTTC.

V gene TRBV12-3 or TRBV12-4 combines with J gene TRBJ1-1; 8 bases line up with TRBD1. V dropped 5 bases and J dropped 5; count of bases not matched to a gene: 10. The CDR3 is 15 residues long. The CDR3 is CASSPMPGGRTEAFF. As DNA, the CDR3 is TGTGCCAGCAGTCCCATGCCAGGGGGCCGTACTGAAGCTTTCTTT.

The sample holds a few counts of this clonotype. This sequence joins TRBV20-1 and TRBJ2-7, with D possibly matching TRBD2 (6 bases). Between the trimmed V and J ends, which lost 5 bases and 5 bases, there was a span of 16 bases. Germline V gives CDR1 DFQATT, CDR2 SNEGSKA (reference sequence). CDR3 length: 13 amino acids. The CDR3 DNA reads as TGCAGTGCTGTGATGGCGGGATTAAACGAGCAGTACTTC. It encodes CSAVMAGLNEQYF.

The gene calls are TRBV5-1 and TRBJ2-4; D perhaps matches TRBD2 (6 bases). CDR3 size: 15 residues. V gave up 1 base and J gave up 0 bases, with 8 bases separating them. Germline CDR1 and CDR2: SGHRS and YFSETQ. The CDR3 nucleotides read TGCGCCAGCAGCTTGATTAGCGGAGCCAAAAACATTCAGTACTTC. It codes for CASSLISGAKNIQYF.

There are a few counts of this clonotype. This chain connects TRBV5-1 to TRBJ1-2; a possible D gene is TRBD1 (5 bases). This CDR3 contains 13 residues. Germline-derived CDR1 and CDR2 are SGHRS and YFSETQ. Trimming took 3 bases from V and 6 from J, leaving 12 bases between them. The CDR3 loop reads CASSSRGWDGYTF. CDR3 coding DNA: TGCGCCAGCAGCTCTCGGGGCTGGGATGGCTACACCTTC.

This clonotype was recorded a few times. The V and J genes are TRBV6-5 and TRBJ2-5; either TRBD1 or TRBD2 may supply D (6 bases each). With 2 bases removed from V and 7 bases from J, the gap between germline ends came to 14 bases. The CDR3 sequence is 14 residues long. In germline, CDR1 is MNHEY, CDR2 SVGAGI. The CDR3 nucleotides are TGTGCCAGCAGTTACCCGGGGGCAGCGGGGACCCAGTACTTC. This encodes CASSYPGAAGTQYF.

This clonotype occurred a few times. This chain uses TRBV20-1 with TRBJ2-3, with D possibly being TRBD2 (5 bases). This CDR3 is 15 amino acids long. Looked up from germline, CDR1 is DFQATT and CDR2 is SNEGSKA (reference sequence). The V end was cut by 5 bases, the J end by 4 bases, with 19 bases between. This CDR3 reads CSAPVLASGSDTQYF. The CDR3 DNA reads TGCAGTGCTCCAGTCCTAGCATCGGGGTCAGATACGCAGTATTTT.

A few counts support this clonotype. V and J are TRBV5-1 and TRBJ1-1; 12 nucleotides match TRBD1. V shed 0 bases, J shed 1 base, and the junction held 13 bases outside the gene matches. The CDR3 has 20 residues. Germline assignment: CDR1 SGHRS and CDR2 YFSETQ. CDR3 in amino acids: CASSLAKVGDRGQQNTEAFF. In DNA form, the CDR3 reads TGCGCCAGCAGCTTGGCCAAAGTTGGGGACAGGGGGCAGCAGAACACTGAAGCTTTCTTT.

This clonotype has a handful of counts. V is TRBV20-1 and J is TRBJ2-1; D may be TRBD1 or TRBD2 (5 bases each). This CDR3 contains 14 residues. Germline V lookup: CDR1 DFQATT, CDR2 SNEGSKA (reference sequence). Trimming pared 0 bases from V and 8 bases from J, leaving 14 bases between. For the CDR3, the DNA is TGCAGTGCTAGAGAAGGGACCACCTTTGATGAGCAGTTCTTC. It yields the protein CSAREGTTFDEQFF.

The V gene is TRBV7-8, the J gene TRBJ2-7, with 8 bases that match TRBD1. Germline values: CDR1 SGHVS, CDR2 FQNEAQ. This CDR3 has 14 residues. J was trimmed by 5 bases and V by 2 bases; bases with no gene match: 5. This CDR3 reads CASSLTGGSDEQYF. The CDR3 DNA follows: TGTGCCAGCAGCTTAACAGGGGGTAGCGACGAGCAGTACTTC.

The chain couples TRBV7-9 to TRBJ2-7, with unresolved D. Per germline, CDR1 SEHNR and CDR2 FQNEAQ (reference sequence). This CDR3 is 14 amino acids long. The V end lost 2 bases, the J end lost 1 base, and 9 bases lay between the germline ends. Here the CDR3 DNA reads TGTGCCAGCAGCTTACACTACGGTTCCTACGAGCAGTACTTC. Amino acid sequence: CASSLHYGSYEQYF.

This clonotype occurred a few times. The CDR3 DNA reads as TGTGCCAGCTCCGGGGACAGGGGGCATTCCGGGGAGCTGTTTTTT. Protein: CASSGDRGHSGELFF. The chain combines TRBV12-3 or TRBV12-4 with TRBJ2-2; TRBD1 matches 12 bases. The V segment lost 8 bases and the J segment 6 bases; nucleotides outside the gene matches: 7. This CDR3 comprises 15 residues.

The CDR3 protein is CSARTARVGGNEQFF. CDR3 bases: TGCAGTGCTAGGACCGCTCGGGTGGGGGGGAATGAGCAGTTCTTC. The chain uses TRBV20-1 and TRBJ2-1; TRBD2 aligns across 7 bases. The CDR3 contains 15 residues. Trimming at V came to 3 bases and at J to 7 bases, leaving 12 bases not matched to a gene. Germline V gene sequence: CDR1 DFQATT, CDR2 SNEGSKA (reference sequence).